The source of this TCR beta chain is a study of T cell responses to AZD1222 COVID-19 vaccine. Study background: It was second doses at about 4 or about 12 weeks that were pooled. Overall study findings and caveats: Repertoire sampling happened only post peak T cell response.

Germline V gene sequence: CDR1 LGHDT, CDR2 YNNKEL (reference sequence). V gave up 1 base and J gave up 0 bases, with 4 bases separating them. There are 14 residues in the CDR3. Here immunoSEQ multiplex PCR was the method, and the copy in TCRdb shows in-frame clones only, minus some. The data contain over 55,000 clones, about 83% of them singletons. This clone occurred a few times. What it binds is not known. Other nucleotide sequences in the sample specify the same CDR3. The source is an adult in good health. This specimen was peripheral blood, taken on day 0 of AZD1222 vaccination. The J gene is TRBJ1-5, the V gene TRBV3-1 (or the pseudogene TRBV3-2); D call uncertain. This chain's CDR3 is CASSQAGSNQPQHF. The CDR3 nucleotides are TGTGCCAGCAGCCAAGCCGGTAGCAATCAGCCCCAGCATTTT.